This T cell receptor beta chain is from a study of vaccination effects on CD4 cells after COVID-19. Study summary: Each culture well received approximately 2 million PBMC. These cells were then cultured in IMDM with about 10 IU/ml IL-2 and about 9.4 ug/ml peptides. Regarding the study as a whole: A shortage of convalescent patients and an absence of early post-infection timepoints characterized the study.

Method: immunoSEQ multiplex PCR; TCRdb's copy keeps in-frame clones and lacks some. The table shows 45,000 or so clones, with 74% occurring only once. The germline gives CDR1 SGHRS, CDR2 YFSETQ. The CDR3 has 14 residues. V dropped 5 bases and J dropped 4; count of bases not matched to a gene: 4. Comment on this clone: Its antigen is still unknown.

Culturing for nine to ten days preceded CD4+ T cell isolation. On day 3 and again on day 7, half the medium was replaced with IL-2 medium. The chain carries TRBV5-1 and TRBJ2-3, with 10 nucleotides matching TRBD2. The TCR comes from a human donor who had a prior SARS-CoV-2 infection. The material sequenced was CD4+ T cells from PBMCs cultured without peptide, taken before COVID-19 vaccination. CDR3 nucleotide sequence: TGCGCCAGCAGGGCTAGCGGGAGTGCAGATACGCAGTATTTT. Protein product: CASRASGSADTQYF.